A single sample is the source of the 32 T cell receptor beta chains below, sequenced in a study of regulatory T cells in long-lasting Graves disease. Time point: persistent/refractory GD, antithyroid drugs over 5 years with positive TRAb. The TCR library was prepared using RNA isolated from PBMCs. Construction of the TCR beta libraries employed iRepertoire HTBI primers in conjunction with Arm-PCR of CDR3 regions. TCRdb recomputed calls from the multiplex PCR reads with MiXCR, one row per CDR3 protein. The table lists nearly 350,000 distinct CDR3 sequences, less than 20% of them singletons. The sequencing used peripheral blood mononuclear cells (PBMCs), collected when the disease was refractory, from a patient treated with antithyroid drugs. Source of these receptors: a female donor with Graves disease.

This clonotype was counted ten times or more. The V and J genes are TRBV28 and TRBJ1-1; D is undetermined. Germline CDR1 reads MDHEN; CDR2 reads SYDVKM. V was pared by 7 bases and J by 0 bases, with 15 bases between. This CDR3 spans 15 amino acids. The CDR3 DNA sequence: TGTGCCAGCACCACCCCGGGCAATATGAACACTGAAGCTTTCTTT. Its protein is CASTTPGNMNTEAFF.

This clonotype occurred many times. V usage is TRBV2 and J usage is TRBJ1-5; the D is unclear. V lost 1 base and J lost 5, with 12 bases in between. The CDR3 is 15 residues long. The germline V gene has CDR1 SNHLY and CDR2 FYNNEI. CDR3 sequence: CASSEGNPVYQPQHF. The DNA of the CDR3 is TGTGCCAGCAGTGAAGGAAATCCGGTTTATCAGCCCCAGCATTTT.

This chain connects TRBV6-4 to TRBJ2-5; 8 nucleotides match TRBD1. After removal of 6 bases from V and 2 bases from J, the junction contained 8 bases not matched to a gene. The CDR3 sequence is 15 residues long. Germline V lookup: CDR1 MRHNA, CDR2 SNTAGT. CDR3 DNA: TGTGCCAGCAGAGAAACTGACAGGGGACAAGAGACCCAGTACTTC. Translated, it gives CASRETDRGQETQYF.

This clonotype was seen ten or more times. The J gene is TRBJ1-2, the V gene TRBV12-3 or TRBV12-4; D is perhaps TRBD1 (5 bases). Trimming stripped 5 bases from V and 3 bases from J, with 13 bases between. The CDR3 covers 14 residues. The CDR3 coding sequence is TGTGCCAGCAGTAGAACAGGAGTCGACTATGGCTACACCTTC. This gives the protein CASSRTGVDYGYTF.

The table lists this clonotype with many counts. V gene TRBV7-2 combines with J gene TRBJ2-5, with a tentative D call TRBD2 (5 bases). The CDR3 contains 13 residues. Trimming pared 4 bases from V and 7 bases from J, leaving 13 bases between. CDR1 is SGHTA and CDR2 is FQGNSA in the germline V gene. The CDR3 DNA reads as TGTGCCAGCAGCTCTGGACTCTTAGGGACCCAGTACTTC. Translated, it gives CASSSGLLGTQYF.

The chain recombines TRBV3-1 with TRBJ2-7; 11 nucleotides align to TRBD1. This CDR3 is built from 16 residues. Germline lookup yields CDR1 LGHDT and CDR2 YNNKEL (reference sequence). V gave up 5 bases and J gave up 3 bases; unmatched junction bases: 9. CDR3 coding DNA: TGTGCCAGCAGCTCCACCCGGACAGGGGGCGTCTACGAGCAGTACTTC. This encodes CASSSTRTGGVYEQYF.

V gene TRBV19 combines with J gene TRBJ1-2; 12 positions agree with TRBD1. This CDR3 is built from 16 residues. Germline V CDR1 and CDR2: LNHDA, SQIVND (reference sequence). V gave up 8 bases and J gave up 4 bases; unmatched junction bases: 11. The CDR3 region is CASAGTGGPGFYGYTF. The CDR3, as DNA: TGTGCCAGTGCCGGGACAGGGGGCCCCGGTTTCTATGGCTACACCTTC.

The sample holds many counts of this clonotype. One end of the junction does not line up with germline, which may come from a read error. This chain connects TRBV27 to TRBJ1-5; D is perhaps TRBD1 (6 bases). CDR1 is MNHEY and CDR2 is SMNVEV in the germline V gene (reference sequence). The CDR3 is made up of 16 amino acids. In DNA, the CDR3 is TGTGCCATCAGTGAGGGGACAAGGGAAAGCAATCAGCCCCAGCATTTT. It is translated as CAISEGTRESNQPQHF.

V is TRBV20-1 and J is TRBJ2-1; 11 nucleotides match TRBD2. This CDR3 region has 16 residues. V shed 6 bases and J 9 bases; nucleotides not matched to a gene: 16. Germline V gene sequence: CDR1 DFQATT, CDR2 SNEGSKA (reference sequence). CDR3 amino acids: CSATRTGLSGRGEQFF. The DNA of the CDR3 is TGCAGTGCGACCAGGACAGGGCTTAGCGGGAGGGGTGAGCAGTTCTTC.

The rearrangement uses TRBV18 and TRBJ2-1, with 8 bases lining up with TRBD1. The CDR3 contains 14 residues. The trim removed 2 bases at V and 9 bases at J, leaving 6 bases unmatched. Germline V gives CDR1 KGHSH, CDR2 LQKENI. This chain's CDR3 is CASSPSGQEAEQFF. CDR3 in DNA: TGTGCCAGCTCACCATCGGGACAGGAGGCTGAGCAGTTCTTC. Filled out from reference TRBV18 and TRBJ2-1, the complete variable domain reads NAGVMQNPRHLVRRRGQEARLRCSPMKGHSHVYWYRQLPEEGLKFMVYLQKENIIDESGMPKERFSAEFPKEGPSILRIQQVVRGDSAAYFCASSPSGQEAEQFFGPGTRLTVL.

This clonotype was detected many times. The CDR3 spells CASSLKLASEQYF. As DNA, the CDR3 is TGTGCCAGCAGCTTAAAGCTAGCGAGCGAGCAGTACTTC. This chain uses TRBV7-3 with TRBJ2-7; weak D call: TRBD2 (6 bases). The CDR3 has 13 amino acids. Germline loops: CDR1 SGHTA, CDR2 FQGTGA. Trimming left V 1 base short and J 6 bases short, with 10 bases between.

This clonotype came up a few times. The V gene is TRBV19, the J gene TRBJ1-2; 9 nucleotides agree with TRBD1. The V and J ends lost 4 bases and 5 bases, in that order; junction bases with no gene match: 8. Germline CDR1 and CDR2: LNHDA and SQIVND (reference sequence). The CDR3 has 15 residues. CDR3 sequence reads: CASSSLPGQGYGYTF. CDR3 in DNA: TGTGCCAGTAGTAGCCTCCCTGGACAGGGGTATGGCTACACCTTC.

The chain combines TRBV5-8 with TRBJ1-6, with TRBD1 as a possible D gene (5 bases). The CDR3 totals 17 residues. The germline V gene encodes CDR1 SGHTS and CDR2 YDEGEE. The ends were cut back, 4 bases at V and 7 bases at J, with 21 bases in the middle. This CDR3 is CASSKKGTRHGNSPLHF. The CDR3 nucleotides read TGTGCCAGCAGCAAAAAAGGGACCCGCCATGGCAATTCACCCCTCCACTTT.

This clonotype was seen a few times. The V gene is TRBV27, the J gene TRBJ1-3; no firm D call. The CDR3 is made up of 15 amino acids. V lost 7 bases and J 6 bases, leaving 19 bases between the germline ends. Per germline, CDR1 MNHEY and CDR2 SMNVEV (reference sequence). Written as DNA, the CDR3 is TGTGCCAGCACCCCGCGGGGAAGACCCCCAAACACCATATATTTT. Translating it yields CASTPRGRPPNTIYF.

The table lists this clonotype with many counts. The chain links TRBV6-5 to TRBJ2-5; maybe TRBD1 (5 bases). V was cut by 3 bases and J by 4 bases, with 15 bases left in between. Germline CDR1 MNHEY, CDR2 SVGAGI. This CDR3 has 15 residues. CDR3 in amino acids: CASSYSAGLPETQYF. The CDR3 nucleotides are TGTGCCAGCAGTTATTCGGCAGGGCTCCCAGAGACCCAGTACTTC.

Ten or more counts support this clonotype. This chain connects TRBV20-1 to TRBJ2-7; the D is unclear. Trimming removed 5 bases at V and 0 bases at J, with 5 bases between. The CDR3 length is 11 residues. Germline CDR1 and CDR2: DFQATT and SNEGSKA (reference sequence). CDR3 DNA sequence: TGCAGTGCTGCCCCCTCCTACGAGCAGTACTTC. It translates to CSAAPSYEQYF.

This chain connects TRBV28 to TRBJ2-1; D not certain. Trimming shortened V by 10 bases and J by 5 bases, and 12 bases separated the two germline ends. The CDR3 has 12 residues. Per germline, CDR1 MDHEN and CDR2 SYDVKM. As DNA, the CDR3 is TGTGCCACACGGACCCCCAACAATGAGCAGTTCTTC. Its protein is CATRTPNNEQFF.

The table lists this clonotype with many counts. The junction and the germline gene differ at one end; a read error may be behind it. The CDR3 DNA sequence: TGTGCTAGCAGCCAACAGGCCGGGCGCGAGACCCAGTACTTC. It specifies CASSQQAGRETQYF. The chain combines TRBV7-7 with TRBJ2-5, with D possibly TRBD1 on 5 matching bases. Germline V CDR1 and CDR2: SSHAT, FNYEAQ (reference sequence). The CDR3 covers 14 residues.

This clonotype was counted many times. V and J are TRBV28 and TRBJ2-7, with D unclear. Germline assignment: CDR1 MDHEN and CDR2 SYDVKM. V shed 6 bases and J shed 2 bases, with 11 bases lying between them. The CDR3 contains 13 residues. CDR3 sequence (DNA): TGTGCCAGCAGCTTTGGCAGAACCTACGAGCAGTACTTC. Encoded protein: CASSFGRTYEQYF. Looking up the rest from reference TRBV28 and TRBJ2-7 gives the full variable domain: DVKVTQSSRYLVKRTGEKVFLECVQDMDHENMFWYRQDPGLGLRLIYFSYDVKMKEKGDIPEGYSVSREKKERFSLILESASTNQTSMYLCASSFGRTYEQYFGPGTRLTVT.

The chain is built from TRBV7-9 and TRBJ2-2, with D perhaps matching TRBD1 (5 bases). Germline V gene sequence: CDR1 SEHNR, CDR2 FQNEAQ (reference sequence). The length of the CDR3 is 15 residues. V lost 5 bases and J 1 base, leaving 11 bases between the germline ends. CDR3 in DNA: TGTGCCAGCAGCCGCCGGACACAGAACACCGGGGAGCTGTTTTTT. Its protein product is CASSRRTQNTGELFF.

The chain employs TRBV9 and TRBJ2-5, with 8 nucleotides matching TRBD1. CDR1 SGDLS and CDR2 YYNGEE come from the germline V gene. The junction had 7 bases not matched to a gene; V was cut back by 4 bases and J by 5 bases. CDR3 length: 14 amino acids. The CDR3 DNA sequence: TGTGCCAGCAGCCTCCTGGACAGGGCGGAGACCCAGTACTTC. Amino acid sequence: CASSLLDRAETQYF.

This clonotype was counted many times. This rearrangement joins TRBV3-1 to TRBJ2-7; D is unclear. The CDR3 runs 12 residues. Trimming stripped 1 base from V and 3 bases from J, with 4 bases between. CDR1 and CDR2 (germline): LGHDT, YNNKEL (reference sequence). CDR3 sequence (DNA): TGTGCCAGCAGCCAAGCAAGCTACGAGCAGTACTTC. Its translation is CASSQASYEQYF.

This clonotype was seen a handful of times. The V call is TRBV7-9, the J call TRBJ2-7, with TRBD2 matching over 8 bases. Germline CDR1 SEHNR, CDR2 FQNEAQ (reference sequence). This CDR3 has 14 amino acids. Trimming at V came to 5 bases and at J to 5 bases, leaving 8 bases not matched to a gene. The DNA for the CDR3 is TGTGCCAGCAGCAAAGGGACTAGTAGGCACGAGCAGTACTTC. Protein sequence: CASSKGTSRHEQYF.

The chain employs TRBV18 and TRBJ1-1, with D hard to call. There are 13 residues in the CDR3. Germline CDR1 reads KGHSH; CDR2 reads LQKENI. Between the trimmed V and J ends, which lost 6 bases and 6 bases, there was a span of 14 bases. For the CDR3, the DNA is TGTGCCAGCTCCCTCGACTTAGGCGCTGAAGCTTTCTTT. Its protein is CASSLDLGAEAFF.

The sample holds many counts of this clonotype. The V and J genes are TRBV6-1 and TRBJ2-7; maybe TRBD1 (5 bases). V lost 6 bases and J lost 3, with 9 bases in between. CDR1 is MNHNS and CDR2 is SASEGT in the germline V gene. The CDR3 is made up of 12 amino acids. The DNA of the CDR3 is TGTGCCAGCAGGGCAGGGTACTACGAGCAGTACTTC. It is translated as CASRAGYYEQYF.

The sample holds a few counts of this clonotype. V is TRBV20-1 and J is TRBJ2-5; D is uncertain. The V end lost 1 base, the J end lost 2 bases, and 5 bases lay between the germline ends. From germline, CDR1 is DFQATT and CDR2 SNEGSKA (reference sequence). This CDR3 is 12 amino acids long. CDR3 nucleotides: TGCAGTGCTAGAGGACAACAAGAGACCCAGTACTTC. Amino acids: CSARGQQETQYF.

To note about this clonotype: This may be a read error, as it is one base from a much larger clone. The rearrangement joins TRBV6-2 or TRBV6-3 to TRBJ1-6; D is uncertain. The CDR3 is 14 amino acids. CDR1 and CDR2 from the germline V gene are MNHEY and SVGEGT. The CDR3 protein is CGSSEHLHNSPLHF. The DNA of the CDR3 is TGTGGCAGCAGTGAACACCTTCATAATTCACCCCTCCACTTT.

This clonotype occurred many times. The rearrangement uses TRBV11-2 and TRBJ2-5; D possibly corresponds to TRBD2 (5 bases). The CDR3 has 13 amino acids. Per germline, CDR1 SGHAT and CDR2 FQNNGV. Trimming cost V 0 bases and J 6 bases, with 8 bases left between them. The chain's CDR3 is CASSLESGKTQYF. DNA of the CDR3: TGTGCCAGCAGCTTAGAGAGCGGAAAGACCCAGTACTTC. Complete variable domain (other parts from reference TRBV11-2 and TRBJ2-5): EAGVAQSPRYKIIEKRQSVAFWCNPISGHATLYWYQQILGQGPKLLIQFQNNGVVDDSQLPKDRFSAERLKGVDSTLKIQPAKLEDSAVYLCASSLESGKTQYFGPGTRLLVL.

This clonotype was picked up a small number of times. The chain has TRBV7-8 and TRBJ2-7; D is ambiguous. Germline V gives CDR1 SGHVS, CDR2 FQNEAQ. Trimming removed 5 bases from V and 3 bases from J, with 23 bases in between. The CDR3 sequence is 17 residues long. The CDR3 bases are TGTGCCAGCAGCCGAGTGGGTCAGTCATCCCTGCACTACGAGCAGTACTTC. It translates to CASSRVGQSSLHYEQYF.

With regard to this clonotype: Given a much more abundant clone one base away, this may be a read error. The V gene is TRBV7-3, the J gene TRBJ2-5; D possibly corresponds to TRBD2 (5 bases). The CDR3 covers 11 residues. Trimming took off 3 bases at V and 9 bases at J, with 8 bases between the two ends. Germline V gene data show CDR1 as SGHTA and CDR2 as FQGTGA. CDR3 sequence (DNA): TGTGCCAGCAGCTTGGGGAGTGCCCAGTACTTC. Amino acid sequence: CASSLGSAQYF.

Many counts were recorded for this clonotype. The V and J genes are TRBV24-1 and TRBJ1-2; 7 bases are a match to TRBD1. This CDR3 region has 13 residues. Germline loops: CDR1 KGHDR, CDR2 SFDVKD. V lost 5 bases, J lost 6 bases, and 5 bases stayed unmatched. CDR3 sequence reads: CATSVTGVDGYTF. Here the CDR3 DNA reads TGTGCCACCAGTGTTACAGGGGTGGATGGCTACACCTTC.

For this clonotype: A much larger clonotype is one base distant, so this may be a read error. The V call is TRBV11-2, the J call TRBJ1-2; 7 bases are a match to TRBD1. Looked up from germline, CDR1 is SGHAT and CDR2 is FQNNGV. The CDR3 sequence is 16 residues long. CDR3 in amino acids: CASSLGYRGSDYGHTF. CDR3 DNA: TGTGCCAGCAGCTTAGGTTACAGGGGTTCGGACTATGGCCACACCTTC.